The 14 T cell receptor beta chains below were found in one sample sequenced in a study of beta chain features in type 1 diabetes. Study-wide results and limits: Among all four CD4+ subsets, Type 1 diabetes patients had TCRB CDR3s that were moderately but significantly shorter.

Expressed TCRB transcripts got sequenced, as all isolated RNA was reverse transcribed. This table comes from immunoSEQ multiplex PCR, and its TCRdb copy is limited to in-frame clones, with some not included. The sample includes 600,000 or so clones, around 15% seen only once; the top ten take less than 0.04%. No antigen has been assigned to these receptors. The sequencing sample was made of naive CD4+ T cells from blood. The receptors were gathered from a man between 18 and 35 years old with type 1 diabetes.

This clone was seen a handful of times. This chain links TRBV4-3 with TRBJ1-5, with D maybe TRBD1 (5 bases). The V gene lost 1 base and the J gene lost 6 bases, with 16 bases spanning the gap. This CDR3 is 16 amino acids long. Germline V gene data show CDR1 as LGHNA and CDR2 as YSLEER. The CDR3: CASSQGLTGEGQPQHF. CDR3 sequence (DNA): TGCGCCAGCAGCCAAGGTCTGACGGGGGAGGGTCAGCCCCAGCATTTT.

This clone came up a few times. This chain uses TRBV6-5 with TRBJ2-5; the match to TRBD1 covers 9 bases. V lost 0 bases to trimming and J lost 5 bases; unmatched junction nucleotides: 7. Germline CDR1 is MNHEY and CDR2 is SVGAGI. The CDR3 is made up of 16 amino acids. The CDR3 coding sequence is TGTGCCAGCAGTTACTCCACCGGACAGGGGCCGGAGACCCAGTACTTC. It specifies CASSYSTGQGPETQYF.

This clone has a handful of counts. V and J are TRBV28 and TRBJ1-5; tentatively, D is TRBD1 (5 bases). CDR1 and CDR2 (germline): MDHEN, SYDVKM. This CDR3 contains 17 residues. The ends were cut back, 2 bases at V and 2 bases at J, with 16 bases in the middle. CDR3 DNA sequence: TGTGCCAGCAGTTTAGCGGGCGGGGCTAAGGGCAATCAGCCCCAGCATTTT. Its protein is CASSLAGGAKGNQPQHF.

The gene calls are TRBV9 and TRBJ1-2; D might be TRBD1 (6 bases). Trimming stripped 4 bases from V and 4 bases from J, with 11 bases between. Germline CDR1 SGDLS, CDR2 YYNGEE. The CDR3 contains 13 residues. The CDR3 DNA reads TGTGCCAGCAGCTCGGACAGATCCTATGGCTACACCTTC. Encoded protein: CASSSDRSYGYTF. Full variable domain (missing parts from reference TRBV9 and TRBJ1-2): DSGVTQTPKHLITATGQRVTLRCSPRSGDLSVYWYQQSLDQGLQFLIQYYNGEERAKGNILERFSAQQFPDLHSELNLSSLELGDSALYFCASSSDRSYGYTFGSGTRLTVV.

The chain couples TRBV5-6 to TRBJ2-1, with D maybe TRBD2 (5 bases). Germline V CDR1 and CDR2: SGHDT, YYEEEE. The length of the CDR3 is 12 residues. Trimming removed 6 bases at V and 6 bases at J, with 10 bases between. CDR3 sequence (DNA): TGTGCCAGCACCTCACGGGGCAATGAGCAGTTCTTC. Translated, it gives CASTSRGNEQFF.

For this clone: The same CDR3 also results from other DNA sequences found in this sample. The genes are TRBV18 and TRBJ1-2; D is uncertain. V was cut by 3 bases and J by 2 bases, with 7 bases left in between. The CDR3 has 13 residues. Germline V gives CDR1 KGHSH, CDR2 LQKENI. Written as DNA, the CDR3 is TGTGCCAGCTCACCGGACGGCAACTATGGCTACACCTTC. Translation gives CASSPDGNYGYTF.

V is TRBV25-1 and J is TRBJ1-2; 8 bases are a match to TRBD1. Germline CDR1 is MGHDK and CDR2 is SYGVNS. V shed 1 base and J 7 bases; nucleotides not matched to a gene: 5. This CDR3 is 14 amino acids long. The CDR3: CASSESDRVGGYTF. DNA for the CDR3: TGTGCCAGCAGTGAATCGGACAGGGTGGGTGGCTACACCTTC.

This chain uses TRBV10-3 with TRBJ2-3, with 8 bases lining up with TRBD1. Germline CDR1 and CDR2: ENHRY and SYGVKD. V gave up 10 bases and J gave up 1 base; unmatched junction bases: 1. CDR3 size: 12 residues. CDR3 bases: TGTGCCACAGGGGGCCGCACAGATACGCAGTATTTT. It translates to CATGGRTDTQYF.

This clone has more than one count but fewer than ten. The chain uses TRBV11-2 and TRBJ2-5; 16 bases match TRBD2. This CDR3 contains 16 residues. The V segment lost 4 bases and the J segment 4 bases; nucleotides outside the gene matches: 3. Germline-derived CDR1 and CDR2 are SGHAT and FQNNGV. The CDR3 nucleotides read TGTGCCAGCAGCTGGGGACTAGCGGGAGGGCTAGAGACCCAGTACTTC. This sequence encodes CASSWGLAGGLETQYF. Together with reference TRBV11-2 and TRBJ2-5, the CDR3 gives the full variable domain: EAGVAQSPRYKIIEKRQSVAFWCNPISGHATLYWYQQILGQGPKLLIQFQNNGVVDDSQLPKDRFSAERLKGVDSTLKIQPAKLEDSAVYLCASSWGLAGGLETQYFGPGTRLLVL.

The chain uses TRBV25-1 and TRBJ2-7; 7 bases are shared with TRBD1. V lost 5 bases and J lost 2; bases outside the gene matches: 6. This CDR3 has 14 residues. Germline loops: CDR1 MGHDK, CDR2 SYGVNS. CDR3 region: CASSIRQGAYEQYF. CDR3 nucleotide sequence: TGTGCCAGCAGTATCCGACAGGGAGCCTACGAGCAGTACTTC.

The chain carries TRBV19 and TRBJ1-1; D is undetermined. The CDR3 covers 12 residues. The V and J ends lost 3 bases and 1 base respectively, with 3 bases between them. The germline gives CDR1 LNHDA, CDR2 SQIVND (reference sequence). CDR3 DNA sequence: TGTGCCAGTAGTATCTGGAACACTGAAGCTTTCTTT. Its protein is CASSIWNTEAFF.

This clone occurred a few times. J is TRBJ1-3 and V is TRBV30; the match to TRBD1 covers 8 bases. The J segment lost 3 bases and the V segment lost 7 bases, leaving 8 bases of the junction unmatched. Germline-derived CDR1 and CDR2 are GTSNPN and SVGIG (reference sequence). The CDR3 sequence is 14 residues long. CDR3 in amino acids: CASSDRAVGNTIYF. CDR3 nucleotide sequence: TGTGCCTCTTCGGACAGGGCTGTTGGAAACACCATATATTTT. The whole variable domain, filled in from reference TRBV30 and TRBJ1-3, reads SQTIHQWPATLVQPVGSPLSLECTVEGTSNPNLYWYRQAAGRGLQLLFYSVGIGQISSEVPQNLSASRPQDRQFILSSKKLLLSDSGFYLCASSDRAVGNTIYFGEGSWLTVV.

This clone was counted between two and nine times. The chain couples TRBV5-4 to TRBJ2-7, with 8 bases that match TRBD1. Germline V lookup: CDR1 SGHNT, CDR2 YYREEE (reference sequence). The J segment lost 5 bases and the V segment lost 4 bases, leaving 14 bases of the junction unmatched. This CDR3 has 16 residues. CDR3 amino acids: CASSGLGQGAFHEQYF. The CDR3 DNA reads TGTGCCAGCAGCGGCCTCGGTCAGGGGGCGTTCCACGAGCAGTACTTC.

Points on this clone: The sample carries other DNA sequences with the same CDR3. The genes are TRBV14 and TRBJ1-1; D perhaps matches TRBD1 (5 bases). The V gene lost 4 bases and the J gene lost 5 bases, with 14 bases spanning the gap. This CDR3 spans 14 amino acids. The germline CDR1 and CDR2 sequences are SGHDN and FVKESK. The CDR3 nucleotides read TGTGCCAGCAGCCTCCTCGTGGGGGGAACTGAAGCTTTCTTT. Translated: CASSLLVGGTEAFF.